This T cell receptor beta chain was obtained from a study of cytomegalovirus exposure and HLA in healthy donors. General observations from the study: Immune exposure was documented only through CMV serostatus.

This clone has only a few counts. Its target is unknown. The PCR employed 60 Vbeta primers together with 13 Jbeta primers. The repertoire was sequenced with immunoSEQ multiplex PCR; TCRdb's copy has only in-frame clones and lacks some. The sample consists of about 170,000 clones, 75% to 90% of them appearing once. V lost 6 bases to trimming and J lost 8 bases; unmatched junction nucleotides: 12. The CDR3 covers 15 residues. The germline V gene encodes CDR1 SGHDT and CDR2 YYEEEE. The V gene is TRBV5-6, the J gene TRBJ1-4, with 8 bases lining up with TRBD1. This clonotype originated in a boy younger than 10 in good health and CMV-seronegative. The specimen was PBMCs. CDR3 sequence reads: CASTGQDDLSEKLFF. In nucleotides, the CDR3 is TGTGCCAGCACGGGACAGGACGACTTATCCGAAAAACTGTTTTTT.